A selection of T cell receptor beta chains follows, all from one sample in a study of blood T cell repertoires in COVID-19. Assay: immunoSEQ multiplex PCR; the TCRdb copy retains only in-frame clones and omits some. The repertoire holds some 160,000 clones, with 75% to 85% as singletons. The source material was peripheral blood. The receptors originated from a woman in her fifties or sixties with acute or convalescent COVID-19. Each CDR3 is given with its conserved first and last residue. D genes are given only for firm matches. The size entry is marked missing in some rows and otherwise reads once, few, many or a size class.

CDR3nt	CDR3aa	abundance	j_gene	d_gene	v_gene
TGTGCCAGCAGCCCGACAGTCCCCGAGCAGTACTTC	CASSPTVPEQYF	.	TRBJ2-7	.	TRBV7-9
TGTGCCAGCAGCCCGCCCGGGACAGGGCATCCTGCAAAACTGTTTTTT	CASSPPGTGHPAKLFF	.	TRBJ1-4	TRBD1	TRBV7-9
TGTGCCAGCAGGGAGACAGGGGCGCCAAATCAGCCCCAGCATTTT	CASRETGAPNQPQHF	.	TRBJ1-5	TRBD1	TRBV6-5
TGTGCCAGCAGTTTCCCGGTCCGGGATACGCAGTATTTT	CASSFPVRDTQYF	.	TRBJ2-3	.	TRBV12-3/TRBV12-4
TGTGCCATCCCGAGGCTGGTGGCATCGGACACTGAAGCTTTCTTT	CAIPRLVASDTEAFF	once	TRBJ1-1	.	TRBV2
TGTGCCAGCAGCGTCAATACAGGCTATGGCTACACCTTC	CASSVNTGYGYTF	.	TRBJ1-2	.	TRBV9
TGTGCCAGCAGCGTTGGGACATCTGAAGCTTTCTTT	CASSVGTSEAFF	.	TRBJ1-1	.	TRBV2
TGTGCCAGTAGTGGCCGGGACAGGACCGAAGGGCCCCAGCATTTT	CASSGRDRTEGPQHF	.	TRBJ1-5	TRBD1	TRBV19
TGTGCCAGCAGTTACCTGACACCCGGAGAAAAACTGTTTTTT	CASSYLTPGEKLFF	.	TRBJ1-4	.	TRBV6-6
TGTGCCAGCAGCCCGGGACAGAGGGTTGAAAAACTGTTTTTT	CASSPGQRVEKLFF	.	TRBJ1-4	TRBD1	TRBV7-2
TGTGCCAGTAGTGACCTCGGACAGGGAACAAATCAGCCCCAGCATTTT	CASSDLGQGTNQPQHF	.	TRBJ1-5	TRBD1	TRBV19
TGCAGTGCTAGTAGGCAGGGGAGCGTGGCCACTGAAGCTTTCTTT	CSASRQGSVATEAFF	few	TRBJ1-1	.	TRBV20-1
TGTGCCAGCAGCTTAGGGGGCGTCTGGGGCACTGAAGCTTTCTTT	CASSLGGVWGTEAFF	.	TRBJ1-1	.	TRBV7-8
TGCGCCAGCAGTGGACAGGGCGCCACTGAAGCTTTCTTT	CASSGQGATEAFF	.	TRBJ1-1	TRBD1	TRBV5-1
TGTGCCAGCAGGGGGACAGTGAACACCGGGGAGCTGTTTTTT	CASRGTVNTGELFF	.	TRBJ2-2	TRBD1	TRBV28
TGCGCCAGCAGCCAGACCGGAGCGCGCTCTGGAAACACCATATATTTT	CASSQTGARSGNTIYF	.	TRBJ1-3	.	TRBV5-1
TGCGCCAGCAGCCTCTTACAGGGCGTTGGGGCCAACGTCCTGACTTTC	CASSLLQGVGANVLTF	.	TRBJ2-6	.	TRBV5-1
TGTGCCAGCAGTTACTCGTGGGCAGAAGCTGAAGCTTTCTTT	CASSYSWAEAEAFF	.	TRBJ1-1	.	TRBV6-2/TRBV6-3
TGTGCCAGCAGTTCGGGACAGGGGGGGTTCTATGGCTACACCTTC	CASSSGQGGFYGYTF	few	TRBJ1-2	TRBD1	TRBV28
TGTGCCAGCAGTCAAACCGACAGACCTTCACCCCTCCACTTT	CASSQTDRPSPLHF	.	TRBJ1-6	.	TRBV6-5
TGTGCCAGCAGCCCCGCCCTAGCGGGAGGCTCAGATACGCAGTATTTT	CASSPALAGGSDTQYF	.	TRBJ2-3	TRBD2	TRBV7-3
TGTGCCAGCAGCGTCGGAGCGGGGAGACAAGAGACCCAGTACTTC	CASSVGAGRQETQYF	.	TRBJ2-5	TRBD2	TRBV9
TGTGCCTGGAGCTGGGCCACTGAAGCTTTCTTT	CAWSWATEAFF	.	TRBJ1-1	.	TRBV30
TGTGCCAGCAGCTTCCGGAACACTGAAGCTTTCTTT	CASSFRNTEAFF	.	TRBJ1-1	.	TRBV11-1
TGTGCCAGCAGACAGGGTTATGGCTACACCTTC	CASRQGYGYTF	.	TRBJ1-2	.	TRBV6-5
TGCGCCAGCAGCCAAGGCCTAAGTTACGAGCAGTACTTC	CASSQGLSYEQYF	.	TRBJ2-7	.	TRBV4-3
TGTGCCAGCAGCTCCCAAGGGAGGGGTGGGAACTTCTATGGCTACACCTTC	CASSSQGRGGNFYGYTF	.	TRBJ1-2	.	TRBV7-3
TGTGCCAGCAGTTACGACAGGCAGGGGTATCGGTATGGCTACACCTTC	CASSYDRQGYRYGYTF	.	TRBJ1-2	.	TRBV6-5
TGTGCCAGCGCAAGGGGGCTCCCGGGACAGGGCACTGAAGCTTTCTTT	CASARGLPGQGTEAFF	.	TRBJ1-1	TRBD1	TRBV27
TGTGCCAGCAGCCGGACAGGGGCTGAAAAACTGTTTTTT	CASSRTGAEKLFF	.	TRBJ1-4	TRBD1	TRBV11-2
TGTGCCAGCAGTCCGGGACTAGACCCTGTTGAGCAGTACTTC	CASSPGLDPVEQYF	once	TRBJ2-7	TRBD2	TRBV28
TGTGCCAGCAGTTACGAGATTAAATTGAACACTGAAGCTTTCTTT	CASSYEIKLNTEAFF	.	TRBJ1-1	.	TRBV6-5
TGTGCCAGCAGCTTAGGGGGCTTGGACACTGAAGCTTTCTTT	CASSLGGLDTEAFF	.	TRBJ1-1	.	TRBV7-9
TGTGCCAGCAGTTTTTCGGACAGGGGCCATTCACCCCTCCACTTT	CASSFSDRGHSPLHF	once	TRBJ1-6	TRBD1	TRBV28
TGTGCCAGCAGCCTAACAGGGAGACAAGAGACCCAGTACTTC	CASSLTGRQETQYF	.	TRBJ2-5	.	TRBV4-2
TGTGCCAGCAGTGACCTGACGGGACACAACTATGGCTACACCTTC	CASSDLTGHNYGYTF	.	TRBJ1-2	.	TRBV6-2/TRBV6-3